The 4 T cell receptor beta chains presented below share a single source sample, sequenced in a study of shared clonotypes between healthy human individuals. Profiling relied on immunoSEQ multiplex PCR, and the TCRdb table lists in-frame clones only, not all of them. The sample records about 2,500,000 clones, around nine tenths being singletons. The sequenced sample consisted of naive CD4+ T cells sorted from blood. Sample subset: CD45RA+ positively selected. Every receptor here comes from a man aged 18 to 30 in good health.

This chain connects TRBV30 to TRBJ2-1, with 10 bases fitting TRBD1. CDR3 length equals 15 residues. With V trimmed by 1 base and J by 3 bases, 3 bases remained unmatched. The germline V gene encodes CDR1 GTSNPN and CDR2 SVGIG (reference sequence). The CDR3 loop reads CAWSEGQGIYNEQFF. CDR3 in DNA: TGTGCCTGGAGTGAGGGACAGGGGATCTACAATGAGCAGTTCTTC.

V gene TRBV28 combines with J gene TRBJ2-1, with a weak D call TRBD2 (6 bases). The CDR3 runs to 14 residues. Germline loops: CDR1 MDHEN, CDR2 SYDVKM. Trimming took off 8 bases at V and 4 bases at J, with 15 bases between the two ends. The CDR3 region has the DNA TGTGCCAGCCCCCCCGGTCGGGGGTACAATGAGCAGTTCTTC. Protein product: CASPPGRGYNEQFF.

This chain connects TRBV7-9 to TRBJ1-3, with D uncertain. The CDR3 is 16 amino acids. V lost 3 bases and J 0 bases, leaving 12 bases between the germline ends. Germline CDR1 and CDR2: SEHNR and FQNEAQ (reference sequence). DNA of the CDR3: TGTGCCAGCAGCTTTACAGACTTATCCTCTGGAAACACCATATATTTT. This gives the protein CASSFTDLSSGNTIYF.

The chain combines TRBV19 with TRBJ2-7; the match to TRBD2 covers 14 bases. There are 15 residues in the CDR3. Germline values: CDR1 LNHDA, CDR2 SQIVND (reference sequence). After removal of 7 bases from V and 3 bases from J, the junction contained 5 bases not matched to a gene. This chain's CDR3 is CASTKTSGRVYEQYF. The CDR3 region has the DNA TGTGCCAGTACCAAGACTAGCGGGAGGGTCTACGAGCAGTACTTC.